These 4 T cell receptor beta chains were all obtained from the same sample, sequenced in a study of blood T cell repertoires in COVID-19. TCRdb's copy holds only in-frame clones and misses some; the assay was immunoSEQ multiplex PCR. This sample has 250,000 to 400,000 clones, with roughly 90% found just once. Specimen: peripheral blood. These receptors originate from a woman in her thirties with COVID-19, enrolled during active disease.

The DNA of the CDR3 is TGTGCCAGCAGCTTGATCCAGACCAAAAACATTCAGTACTTC. It yields the protein CASSLIQTKNIQYF. The V call is TRBV5-6, the J call TRBJ2-4; D uncertain. The germline V and J ends were trimmed by 1 base and 2 bases, with 7 bases remaining between them. Per germline, CDR1 SGHDT and CDR2 YYEEEE. The CDR3 is made up of 14 amino acids.

Concerning this clone itself: The identical CDR3 is also encoded by other nucleotide sequences in the sample. This chain connects TRBV5-1 to TRBJ1-3, with D unclear. The germline V gene has CDR1 SGHRS and CDR2 YFSETQ. The ends were cut back, 1 base at V and 0 bases at J, with 5 bases in the middle. The CDR3 is 14 residues long. The CDR3 coding sequence is TGCGCCAGCAGCTTGCGGGGCTCTGGAAACACCATATATTTT. Amino acid sequence: CASSLRGSGNTIYF.

The CDR3 bases are TGTGCCAGCAGCTTAAGGTTGGGAGCAACTAATGAAAAACTGTTTTTT. As protein: CASSLRLGATNEKLFF. V gene TRBV11-2 combines with J gene TRBJ1-4; D unresolved. V was trimmed by 2 bases and J by 0 bases, leaving 10 bases between them. The CDR3 has 16 amino acids. Per germline, CDR1 SGHAT and CDR2 FQNNGV.

This clone was seen only once. The chain carries TRBV5-1 and TRBJ1-1; weak D call: TRBD1 (6 bases). Per germline, CDR1 SGHRS and CDR2 YFSETQ. CDR3 size: 15 residues. Trimming took 4 bases from V and 5 from J, leaving 18 bases between them. CDR3 sequence (DNA): TGCGCCAGCAGCCAGACGTCCAGGGGTCGAACTGAAGCTTTCTTT. This encodes CASSQTSRGRTEAFF.